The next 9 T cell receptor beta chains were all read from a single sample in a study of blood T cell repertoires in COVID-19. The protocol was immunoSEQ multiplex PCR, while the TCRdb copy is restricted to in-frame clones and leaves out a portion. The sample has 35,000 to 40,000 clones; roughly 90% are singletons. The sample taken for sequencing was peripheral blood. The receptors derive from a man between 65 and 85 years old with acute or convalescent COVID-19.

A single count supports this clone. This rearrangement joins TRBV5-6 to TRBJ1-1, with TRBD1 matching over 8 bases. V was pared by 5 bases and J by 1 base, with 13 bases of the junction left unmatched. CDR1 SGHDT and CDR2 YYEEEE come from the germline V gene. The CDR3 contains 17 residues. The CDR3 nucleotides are TGTGCCAGCAGTTCGCGTACCCAGGGGGCGCCGAACACTGAAGCTTTCTTT. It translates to CASSSRTQGAPNTEAFF.

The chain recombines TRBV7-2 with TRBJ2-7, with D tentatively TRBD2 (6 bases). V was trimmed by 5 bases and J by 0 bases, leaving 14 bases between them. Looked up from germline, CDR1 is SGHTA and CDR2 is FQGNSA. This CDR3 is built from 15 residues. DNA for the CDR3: TGTGCCAGCAGCCTACTCGGGGGAGTCTCCTACGAGCAGTACTTC. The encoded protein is CASSLLGGVSYEQYF.

CDR3 loop: CSASLQENEQFF. CDR3 nucleotide sequence: TGCAGTGCTAGTCTGCAGGAAAATGAGCAGTTCTTC. The chain has TRBV20-1 and TRBJ2-1, with D unresolved. The CDR3 totals 12 residues. Per the germline V gene, CDR1 is DFQATT and CDR2 is SNEGSKA (reference sequence). Trimming left V 3 bases short and J 7 bases short, with 10 bases between.

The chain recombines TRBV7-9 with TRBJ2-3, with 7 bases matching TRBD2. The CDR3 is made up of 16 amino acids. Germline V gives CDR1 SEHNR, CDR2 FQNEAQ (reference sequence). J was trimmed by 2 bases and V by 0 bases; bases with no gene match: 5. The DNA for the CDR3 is TGTGCCAGCAGCTTAGCGGGAGGGCCGAACACAGATACGCAGTATTTT. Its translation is CASSLAGGPNTDTQYF.

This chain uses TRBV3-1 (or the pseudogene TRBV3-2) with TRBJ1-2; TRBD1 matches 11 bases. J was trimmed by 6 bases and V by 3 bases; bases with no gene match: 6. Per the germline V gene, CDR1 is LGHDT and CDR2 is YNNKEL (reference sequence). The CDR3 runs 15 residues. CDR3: CASSHPGTGGDGYTF. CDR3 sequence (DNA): TGTGCCAGCAGCCACCCCGGGACAGGGGGTGATGGCTACACCTTC.

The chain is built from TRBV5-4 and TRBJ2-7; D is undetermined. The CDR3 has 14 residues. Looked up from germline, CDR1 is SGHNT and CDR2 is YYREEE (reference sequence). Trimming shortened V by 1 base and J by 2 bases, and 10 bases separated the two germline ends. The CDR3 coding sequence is TGTGCCAGCAGCTTGCTTGGGCCTACCTACGAGCAGTACTTC. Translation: CASSLLGPTYEQYF.

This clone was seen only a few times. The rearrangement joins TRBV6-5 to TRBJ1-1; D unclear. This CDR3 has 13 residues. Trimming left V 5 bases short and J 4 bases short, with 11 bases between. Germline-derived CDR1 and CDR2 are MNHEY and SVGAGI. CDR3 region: CASSLQAGTEAFF. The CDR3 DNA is TGTGCCAGCAGTCTACAAGCGGGCACTGAAGCTTTCTTT.

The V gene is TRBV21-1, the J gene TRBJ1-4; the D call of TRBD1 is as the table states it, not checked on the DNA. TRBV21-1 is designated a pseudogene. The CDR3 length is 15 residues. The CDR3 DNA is TGTGCCAGCAGCAGGACAGGGGTCCTGGATGAAAAACTGTTTTTT. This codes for CASSRTGVLDEKLFF.

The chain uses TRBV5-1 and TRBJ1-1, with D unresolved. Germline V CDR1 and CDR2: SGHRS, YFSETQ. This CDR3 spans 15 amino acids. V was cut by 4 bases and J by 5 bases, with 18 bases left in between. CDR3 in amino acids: CASSPLGRSGTEAFF. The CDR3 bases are TGCGCCAGCAGCCCTTTAGGGAGGTCGGGTACTGAAGCTTTCTTT. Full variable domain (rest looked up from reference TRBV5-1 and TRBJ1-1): KAGVTQTPRYLIKTRGQQVTLSCSPISGHRSVSWYQQTPGQGLQFLFEYFSETQRNKGNFPGRFSGRQFSNSRSEMNVSTLELGDSALYLCASSPLGRSGTEAFFGQGTRLTVV.